The 10 T cell receptor beta chains given below trace back to one sample, sequenced in a study of blood T cell repertoires in COVID-19. Sequencing used immunoSEQ multiplex PCR; TCRdb keeps in-frame clones, though not all of them. The sample holds fewer than 95,000 clones; 84% are singletons and the top ten take 10% to 15%. Specimen: peripheral blood. The receptors come from a human donor in a cohort sampled during active COVID-19.

The CDR3 region is CASSQVPTTDTQYF. The CDR3, as DNA: TGTGCCAGCAGCCAAGTCCCTACGACAGATACGCAGTATTTT. The rearrangement joins TRBV14 to TRBJ2-3; D gene unclear. CDR3 length: 14 amino acids. Trimming stripped 1 base from V and 3 bases from J, with 8 bases between. Germline V gives CDR1 SGHDN, CDR2 FVKESK.

V gene TRBV7-3 combines with J gene TRBJ2-7; D is undetermined. V was shortened by 2 bases and J by 3 bases, with 14 bases between the two germline ends. The CDR3 has 15 residues. The germline V gene encodes CDR1 SGHTA and CDR2 FQGTGA. The CDR3 loop reads CASSLGRSEDYEQYF. In DNA form, the CDR3 reads TGTGCCAGCAGCTTAGGGCGAAGTGAAGACTACGAGCAGTACTTC.

This chain connects TRBV6-2 or TRBV6-3 to TRBJ1-6; 8 positions match TRBD1. The CDR3 extends over 14 amino acids. Germline V CDR1 and CDR2: MNHEY, SVGEGT. V lost 2 bases and J lost 10; bases outside the gene matches: 4. Here the CDR3 reads CASSYVDRVSPLHF. In nucleotides, the CDR3 is TGTGCCAGCAGTTACGTGGACAGGGTGTCACCCCTCCACTTT.

V is TRBV2 and J is TRBJ1-2; 11 bases are shared with TRBD1. The CDR3 is 16 amino acids. Germline lookup yields CDR1 SNHLY and CDR2 FYNNEI. The V segment lost 3 bases and the J segment 5 bases; nucleotides outside the gene matches: 8. Here the CDR3 reads CASSDGTGGRSYGYTF. The CDR3 DNA follows: TGTGCCAGCAGTGATGGGACAGGGGGACGATCTTATGGCTACACCTTC.

The chain is built from TRBV9 and TRBJ1-6; D is possibly TRBD1 (5 bases). The CDR3 consists of 16 residues. The V end was cut by 4 bases, the J end by 7 bases, with 18 bases between. Germline assignment: CDR1 SGDLS and CDR2 YYNGEE. The CDR3 DNA is TGTGCCAGCAGCCCCGATGGACAAGAAATAAATTCACCCCTCCACTTT. It specifies CASSPDGQEINSPLHF.

The genes are TRBV10-3 and TRBJ2-3; TRBD2 matches 10 bases. V shed 0 bases, J shed 5 bases, and the junction held 8 bases outside the gene matches. The germline V gene encodes CDR1 ENHRY and CDR2 SYGVKD. This CDR3 has 17 amino acids. CDR3 sequence reads: CAISESVSGGAGDTQYF. In DNA, the CDR3 is TGTGCCATCAGTGAGTCCGTGAGCGGGGGGGCGGGAGATACGCAGTATTTT.

The chain has TRBV7-3 and TRBJ2-3; D is unresolved. CDR1 and CDR2 (germline): SGHTA, FQGTGA. V was cut by 5 bases and J by 2 bases, with 17 bases left in between. The CDR3 runs to 16 residues. The CDR3 loop reads CASSPVAATHTDTQYF. Here the CDR3 DNA reads TGTGCCAGCAGCCCCGTTGCGGCTACACACACAGATACGCAGTATTTT.

This sequence joins TRBV6-4 and TRBJ2-4; 7 bases match TRBD2. This CDR3 is 17 amino acids long. Germline assignment: CDR1 MRHNA and CDR2 SNTAGT. V gave up 5 bases and J gave up 0 bases; unmatched junction bases: 10. The CDR3 DNA sequence: TGTGCCAGCAGTAGCGTCCGGGAGGAACTAGCCAAAAACATTCAGTACTTC. Translation: CASSSVREELAKNIQYF.

The chain employs TRBV28 and TRBJ1-2; 11 bases line up with TRBD1. Trimming cost V 2 bases and J 5 bases; bases outside gene matches: 4. CDR1 is MDHEN, CDR2 SYDVKM, per germline. CDR3 length: 15 residues. The CDR3 DNA follows: TGTGCCAGCAGTTTACGGGACAGGGGGTATTATGGCTACACCTTC. Its protein product is CASSLRDRGYYGYTF.

This clone is a singleton in its sample. The chain links TRBV9 to TRBJ2-3, with D possibly being TRBD1 (5 bases). Between the trimmed V and J ends, which lost 2 bases and 0 bases, there was a span of 10 bases. This CDR3 comprises 15 residues. CDR1 SGDLS and CDR2 YYNGEE come from the germline V gene. The CDR3 DNA reads TGTGCCAGCAGCGTCCGACAGTTTAGCACAGATACGCAGTATTTT. Translating gives CASSVRQFSTDTQYF. Drawing the rest from reference TRBV9 and TRBJ2-3, the complete variable domain is DSGVTQTPKHLITATGQRVTLRCSPRSGDLSVYWYQQSLDQGLQFLIQYYNGEERAKGNILERFSAQQFPDLHSELNLSSLELGDSALYFCASSVRQFSTDTQYFGPGTRLTVL.